The 7 T cell receptor beta chains below come from one sample, sequenced in a study of CD8+ T cells in alopecia areata. RNA extraction was followed by reverse transcription into cDNA, which acted as the sequencing template. Profiled with immunoSEQ multiplex PCR; TCRdb holds only in-frame clones, not every one. The data show approximately 300,000 clones, about 62% seen once. Described treatment: oral pan-JAK inhibitor, 5-10 mg twice daily. This specimen was CD4+ T cells sorted from blood, taken at week 24, from a patient treated with tofacitinib. Receptor source: a human donor with alopecia areata.

This clone was counted only a few times. The rearrangement links TRBV5-1 to TRBJ1-6; D is ambiguous. This CDR3 spans 13 amino acids. CDR1 is SGHRS, CDR2 YFSETQ, per germline. Trimming stripped 8 bases from V and 1 base from J, with 7 bases between. CDR3 nucleotides: TGCGCCAGTCGAGAATCCTATAATTCACCCCTCCACTTT. As protein: CASRESYNSPLHF.

A word on this clone: Within the sample, other DNA sequences also encode this same CDR3. The J gene is TRBJ1-1, the V gene TRBV30; maybe TRBD1 (5 bases). Trimming pared 2 bases from V and 1 base from J, leaving 8 bases between. The CDR3 is made up of 13 amino acids. Germline-derived CDR1 and CDR2 are GTSNPN and SVGIG (reference sequence). In DNA form, the CDR3 reads TGTGCCTGGAGTCGGGGGACGAACACTGAAGCTTTCTTT. Protein: CAWSRGTNTEAFF.

This clone came up a few times. The chain has TRBV30 and TRBJ1-5, with D possibly matching TRBD1 (5 bases). Trimming stripped 3 bases from V and 3 bases from J, with 15 bases between. CDR3 length equals 15 residues. Per the germline V gene, CDR1 is GTSNPN and CDR2 is SVGIG (reference sequence). The CDR3 here is CAWSGLGGLNQPQHF. The CDR3 DNA reads TGTGCCTGGAGCGGCTTGGGGGGACTCAATCAGCCCCAGCATTTT.

The chain uses TRBV7-9 and TRBJ1-2; D is unresolved. Germline values: CDR1 SEHNR, CDR2 FQNEAQ (reference sequence). V was cut by 1 base and J by 0 bases, with 9 bases left in between. The CDR3 sequence is 15 residues long. The CDR3 DNA reads TGTGCCAGCAGCTTAGAACCTAACACTAACTATGGCTACACCTTC. Protein: CASSLEPNTNYGYTF. The variable domain in full, with the rest retrieved from reference TRBV7-9 and TRBJ1-2, is DTGVSQNPRHKITKRGQNVTFRCDPISEHNRLYWYRQTLGQGPEFLTYFQNEAQLEKSRLLSDRFSAERPKGSFSTLEIQRTEQGDSAMYLCASSLEPNTNYGYTFGSGTRLTVV.

This clone was recorded a few times. This sequence joins TRBV29-1 and TRBJ2-7; TRBD1 might be the D (6 bases). V was cut by 6 bases and J by 5 bases, with 11 bases left in between. Germline CDR1 reads SQVTM; CDR2 reads ANQGSEA. The CDR3 is 11 amino acids. CDR3 sequence reads: CSVRSGDEQYF. The CDR3, as DNA: TGCAGCGTCCGTTCAGGGGACGAGCAGTACTTC.

This chain connects TRBV23-1 to TRBJ2-5, with D uncertain. TRBV23-1 is designated an ORF whose function remains uncertain. The CDR3 is 14 residues long. Trimming removed 2 bases from V and 1 base from J, with 8 bases in between. CDR3 sequence reads: CASSQISIQETQYF. Here the CDR3 DNA reads TGCGCCAGCAGTCAAATCTCTATCCAAGAGACCCAGTACTTC.

V usage is TRBV6-5 and J usage is TRBJ1-1, with TRBD1 matching over 7 bases. CDR1 is MNHEY, CDR2 SVGAGI, per germline. The V and J ends lost 2 bases and 2 bases, in that order; junction bases with no gene match: 5. The CDR3 spans 15 residues. CDR3 DNA: TGTGCCAGCAGTTACAGGGGACAGCGTAACACTGAAGCTTTCTTT. It encodes CASSYRGQRNTEAFF.